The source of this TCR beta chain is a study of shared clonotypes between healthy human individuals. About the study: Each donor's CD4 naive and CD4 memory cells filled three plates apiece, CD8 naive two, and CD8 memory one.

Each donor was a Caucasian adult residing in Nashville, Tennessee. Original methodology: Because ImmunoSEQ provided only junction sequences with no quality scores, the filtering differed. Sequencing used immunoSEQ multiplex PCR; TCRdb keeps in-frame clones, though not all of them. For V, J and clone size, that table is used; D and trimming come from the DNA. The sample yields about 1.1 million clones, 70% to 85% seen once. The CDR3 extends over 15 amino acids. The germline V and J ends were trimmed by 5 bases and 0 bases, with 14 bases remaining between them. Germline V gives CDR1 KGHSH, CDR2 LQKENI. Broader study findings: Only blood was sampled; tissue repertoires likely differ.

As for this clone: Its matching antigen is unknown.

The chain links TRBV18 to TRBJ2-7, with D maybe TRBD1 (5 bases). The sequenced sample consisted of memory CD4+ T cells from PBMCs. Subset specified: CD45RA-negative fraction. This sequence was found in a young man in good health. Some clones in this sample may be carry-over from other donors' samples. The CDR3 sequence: CASSWGGLSSYEQYF. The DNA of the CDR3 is TGTGCCAGCTCATGGGGCGGTCTAAGCTCCTACGAGCAGTACTTC.